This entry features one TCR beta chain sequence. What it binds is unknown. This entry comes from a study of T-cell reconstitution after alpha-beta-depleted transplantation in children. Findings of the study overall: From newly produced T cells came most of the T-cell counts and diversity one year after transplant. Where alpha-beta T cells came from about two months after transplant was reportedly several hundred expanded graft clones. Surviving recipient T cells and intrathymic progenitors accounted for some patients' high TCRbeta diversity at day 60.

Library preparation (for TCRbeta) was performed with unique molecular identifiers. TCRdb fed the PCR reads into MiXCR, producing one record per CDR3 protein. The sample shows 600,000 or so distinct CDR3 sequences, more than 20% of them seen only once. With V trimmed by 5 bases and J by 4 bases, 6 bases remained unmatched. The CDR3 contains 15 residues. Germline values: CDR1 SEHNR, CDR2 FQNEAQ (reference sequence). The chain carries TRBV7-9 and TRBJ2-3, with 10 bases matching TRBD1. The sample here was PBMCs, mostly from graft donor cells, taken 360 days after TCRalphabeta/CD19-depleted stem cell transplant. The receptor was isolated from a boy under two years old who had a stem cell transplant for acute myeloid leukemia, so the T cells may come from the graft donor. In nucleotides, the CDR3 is TGTGCCAGCAGCGTCGGGACAGGGGTGTCAGATACGCAGTATTTT. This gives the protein CASSVGTGVSDTQYF.